Given below is one TCR beta chain in context. Possible read error: a much larger clone is one base away. Per the germline V gene, CDR1 is LNHDA and CDR2 is SQIVND (reference sequence). This CDR3 comprises 15 residues. V lost 1 base, J lost 7 bases, and 5 bases stayed unmatched. Patients in the hyperthyroidism group, adults aged 18 to 65, were newly diagnosed, under 2 months' duration. Amplified TCR beta CDR3 regions were obtained using RNA transcripts as template. The first-round RT-PCR employed HTBI primers together with the Qiagen OneStep RT-PCR kit. A multiplex PCR was then performed as the second round. TCRdb reprocessed the multiplex PCR reads via MiXCR and lists one record per CDR3 protein. The sample carries 1 million to 1.3 million distinct CDR3 sequences, less than 45% recorded once. This sample was taken from a study of Graves' ophthalmopathy and Graves' hyperthyroidism.

The receptor comes from an adult man with Graves' hyperthyroidism. V usage is TRBV19 and J usage is TRBJ2-5; 11 nucleotides agree with TRBD1. Sequenced input: peripheral blood or thyroid tissue (not recorded which). The DNA for the CDR3 is TGTGCCAGTAGTATAGGGACAGGGGGCGCGGGGACCCAGTACTTC. The encoded protein is CASSIGTGGAGTQYF.